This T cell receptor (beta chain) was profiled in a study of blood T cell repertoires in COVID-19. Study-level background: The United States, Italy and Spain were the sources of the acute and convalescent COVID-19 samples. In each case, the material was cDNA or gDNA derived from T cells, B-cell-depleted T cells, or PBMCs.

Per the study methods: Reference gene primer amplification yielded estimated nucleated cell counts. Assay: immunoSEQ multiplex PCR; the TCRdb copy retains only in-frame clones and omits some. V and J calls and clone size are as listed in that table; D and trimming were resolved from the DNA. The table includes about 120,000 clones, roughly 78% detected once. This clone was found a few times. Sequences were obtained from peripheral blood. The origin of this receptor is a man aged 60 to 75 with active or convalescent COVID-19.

CDR3 nucleotide sequence: TGTGCCACCAGTGACCCCAAGGGACTAGCGTCCGGGGAGCTGTTTTTT. This sequence encodes CATSDPKGLASGELFF. V and J are TRBV24-1 and TRBJ2-2; 10 bases match TRBD2. The CDR3 is made up of 16 amino acids. Germline CDR1 and CDR2: KGHDR and SFDVKD. V dropped 4 bases and J dropped 6; count of bases not matched to a gene: 7.